These 12 T cell receptor beta chains were all obtained from the same sample, sequenced in a study of blood T cell repertoires in COVID-19. Assay used: immunoSEQ multiplex PCR; TCRdb lists only in-frame clones, some missing. Of around 130,000 clones in the sample, roughly 72% were seen once. The sequenced sample was peripheral blood. These receptor sequences come from a human donor in a cohort sampled during active COVID-19.

The rearrangement joins TRBV6-5 to TRBJ2-7; D may be TRBD1 (5 bases). This CDR3 is built from 15 residues. V was pared by 6 bases and J by 0 bases, with 15 bases between. Looked up from germline, CDR1 is MNHEY and CDR2 is SVGAGI. DNA of the CDR3: TGTGCCAGCAGCAGGGATTTACCTAGCTCCTACGAGCAGTACTTC. It yields the protein CASSRDLPSSYEQYF.

V usage is TRBV20-1 and J usage is TRBJ1-2; 8 bases are a match to TRBD1. This CDR3 is 15 amino acids long. V gave up 3 bases and J gave up 4 bases; unmatched junction bases: 10. Germline CDR1 and CDR2: DFQATT and SNEGSKA (reference sequence). CDR3 DNA sequence: TGCAGTGCTAGTCCAAGGACAGGGAGCGGCTATGGCTACACCTTC. Protein sequence: CSASPRTGSGYGYTF.

This chain joins TRBV6-5 and TRBJ2-5; TRBD1 matches 7 bases. CDR1 MNHEY and CDR2 SVGAGI come from the germline V gene. V gave up 5 bases and J gave up 0 bases; unmatched junction bases: 6. The CDR3 consists of 15 residues. The CDR3 nucleotides read TGTGCCAGCAGTCGAGGGACAGCTTACCAAGAGACCCAGTACTTC. As protein: CASSRGTAYQETQYF.

The chain combines TRBV30 with TRBJ1-2, with no clear D. Trimming pared 8 bases from V and 3 bases from J, leaving 10 bases between. The germline CDR1 and CDR2 sequences are GTSNPN and SVGIG (reference sequence). The CDR3 runs 11 residues. CDR3 bases: TGTGCCCTACGGCGGTACTATGGCTACACCTTC. Its protein product is CALRRYYGYTF.

This clone appeared a single time. The V gene is TRBV5-4, the J gene TRBJ2-7; tentatively, D is TRBD1 (5 bases). CDR1 is SGHNT, CDR2 YYREEE, per germline (reference sequence). This CDR3 has 12 residues. V was clipped by 3 bases and J by 7 bases, with 11 bases between them. The DNA for the CDR3 is TGTGCCAGCAGCTCTCAAGGGGAAGAGCAGTACTTC. Amino acids: CASSSQGEEQYF. The full variable domain, its missing parts supplied by reference TRBV5-4 and TRBJ2-7, is ETGVTQSPTHLIKTRGQQVTLRCSSQSGHNTVSWYQQALGQGPQFIFQYYREEENGRGNFPPRFSGLQFPNYSSELNVNALELDDSALYLCASSSQGEEQYFGPGTRLTVT.

The V gene is TRBV11-2, the J gene TRBJ1-5, with a possible D match to TRBD1 (5 bases). V gave up 3 bases and J gave up 6 bases, with 9 bases separating them. Germline CDR1 reads SGHAT; CDR2 reads FQNNGV. The CDR3 length is 13 residues. The DNA of the CDR3 is TGTGCCAGCAGCTTCGGGGGGGGTCAGCCCCAGCATTTT. This sequence encodes CASSFGGGQPQHF. Looking up the rest from reference TRBV11-2 and TRBJ1-5 gives the full variable domain: EAGVAQSPRYKIIEKRQSVAFWCNPISGHATLYWYQQILGQGPKLLIQFQNNGVVDDSQLPKDRFSAERLKGVDSTLKIQPAKLEDSAVYLCASSFGGGQPQHFGDGTRLSIL.

The chain combines TRBV9 with TRBJ2-2, with 7 positions matching TRBD1. CDR3 size: 17 residues. The ends lost 4 bases at V and 6 bases at J; junction bases unmatched: 15. Germline V gives CDR1 SGDLS, CDR2 YYNGEE. The chain's CDR3 is CASSPYGRGQPPGELFF. For the CDR3, the DNA is TGTGCCAGCAGCCCCTACGGAAGGGGACAGCCCCCCGGGGAGCTGTTTTTT.

This clone turned up a few times. This chain links TRBV19 with TRBJ1-5; TRBD1 aligns across 7 bases. Looked up from germline, CDR1 is LNHDA and CDR2 is SQIVND (reference sequence). J was trimmed by 0 bases and V by 6 bases; bases with no gene match: 5. The CDR3 consists of 15 residues. The CDR3 region is CASRKGQYSNQPQHF. The DNA for the CDR3 is TGTGCCAGTAGAAAGGGACAGTATAGCAATCAGCCCCAGCATTTT.

This clone was seen a handful of times. V and J are TRBV5-1 and TRBJ2-7; 9 nucleotides agree with TRBD2. V gave up 5 bases and J gave up 4 bases; unmatched junction bases: 4. The CDR3 runs 13 residues. Germline CDR1 SGHRS, CDR2 YFSETQ. CDR3 coding DNA: TGCGCCAGCAGGGGAGCGGGGGGATACGAGCAGTACTTC. This encodes CASRGAGGYEQYF.

This rearrangement joins TRBV19 to TRBJ1-1; no clear D. Germline loops: CDR1 LNHDA, CDR2 SQIVND (reference sequence). The V end was cut by 1 base, the J end by 1 base, with 4 bases between. This CDR3 has 13 residues. CDR3 sequence (DNA): TGTGCCAGTAGTATAGGGCAGAACACTGAAGCTTTCTTT. Translation: CASSIGQNTEAFF. Based on the CDR3 plus reference TRBV19 and TRBJ1-1, the full variable domain is DGGITQSPKYLFRKEGQNVTLSCEQNLNHDAMYWYRQDPGQGLRLIYYSQIVNDFQKGDIAEGYSVSREKKESFPLTVTSAQKNPTAFYLCASSIGQNTEAFFGQGTRLTVV.

This clone was picked up a small number of times. V usage is TRBV12-1 and J usage is TRBJ1-5. TRBV12-1 is assigned pseudogene status. This CDR3 region has 12 residues. CDR3: CASSFQRWPQHF. In DNA, the CDR3 is TGTGCCAGCAGCTTTCAGCGTTGGCCCCAGCATTTT.

The rearrangement joins TRBV2 to TRBJ2-5; TRBD1 is a possible D gene (6 bases). Trimming stripped 5 bases from V and 1 base from J, with 11 bases between. The CDR3 covers 14 residues. CDR1 is SNHLY, CDR2 FYNNEI, per germline. CDR3 amino acids: CASSSRTVQETQYF. In DNA, the CDR3 is TGTGCCAGCAGTAGTAGGACAGTCCAAGAGACCCAGTACTTC.